These 24 T cell receptor beta chains came from one sample sequenced in a study of blood T cell repertoires in COVID-19. The repertoire was sequenced with immunoSEQ multiplex PCR; TCRdb's copy has only in-frame clones and lacks some. The sample lists 250,000 to 300,000 clones, around 86% occurring once. Sequenced material: peripheral blood. These receptor sequences come from a woman between 25 and 40 years old with active or convalescent COVID-19.

The chain employs TRBV25-1 and TRBJ2-5, with D possibly matching TRBD1 (6 bases). Trimming cost V 9 bases and J 3 bases, with 14 bases left between them. Germline-derived CDR1 and CDR2 are MGHDK and SYGVNS. CDR3 size: 13 residues. In DNA form, the CDR3 reads TGTGCCAGTAATCAGCGGACAGAAGAGACCCAGTACTTC. Protein: CASNQRTEETQYF.

V is TRBV7-2 and J is TRBJ2-7; 9 bases match TRBD1. Germline trimming cut 4 bases from V and 4 bases from J; bases unmatched to any gene: 11. This CDR3 contains 16 residues. Per the germline V gene, CDR1 is SGHTA and CDR2 is FQGNSA. In DNA, the CDR3 is TGTGCCAGCAGCTCCGCCACAGGGGGCCGACGGTACGAGCAGTACTTC. This codes for CASSSATGGRRYEQYF.

This rearrangement joins TRBV6-6 to TRBJ2-5; D is perhaps TRBD2 (7 bases). The germline CDR1 and CDR2 sequences are MNHNY and SVGAGI (reference sequence). V gave up 6 bases and J gave up 4 bases, with 15 bases separating them. The CDR3 spans 14 residues. CDR3 loop: CASRDGGRGETQYF. The CDR3 DNA sequence: TGTGCCAGCAGAGACGGGGGGCGGGGAGAGACCCAGTACTTC.

The V and J genes are TRBV9 and TRBJ2-7; 7 nucleotides match TRBD1. V dropped 3 bases and J dropped 6; count of bases not matched to a gene: 9. Looked up from germline, CDR1 is SGDLS and CDR2 is YYNGEE. This CDR3 spans 14 amino acids. The CDR3 protein is CASSARTGETEQYF. The CDR3 DNA sequence: TGTGCCAGCAGCGCCAGGACAGGTGAGACCGAGCAGTACTTC. Combining the CDR3 with reference TRBV9 and TRBJ2-7 gives the whole variable domain DSGVTQTPKHLITATGQRVTLRCSPRSGDLSVYWYQQSLDQGLQFLIQYYNGEERAKGNILERFSAQQFPDLHSELNLSSLELGDSALYFCASSARTGETEQYFGPGTRLTVT.

V is TRBV5-6 and J is TRBJ1-4, with TRBD1 as a possible D gene (6 bases). Trimming took off 5 bases at V and 8 bases at J, with 13 bases between the two ends. The germline CDR1 and CDR2 sequences are SGHDT and YYEEEE. The CDR3 has 13 residues. The chain's CDR3 is CASRKGVGEKLFF. The CDR3 nucleotides read TGTGCCAGCAGGAAGGGGGTCGGCGAAAAACTGTTTTTT. Filled out from reference TRBV5-6 and TRBJ1-4, the complete variable domain reads DAGVTQSPTHLIKTRGQQVTLRCSPKSGHDTVSWYQQALGQGPQFIFQYYEEEERQRGNFPDRFSGHQFPNYSSELNVNALLLGDSALYLCASRKGVGEKLFFGSGTQLSVL.

The chain combines TRBV5-4 with TRBJ1-2, with D maybe TRBD1 (6 bases). V shed 4 bases and J shed 7 bases, with 23 bases lying between them. The CDR3 is made up of 16 amino acids. Germline assignment: CDR1 SGHNT and CDR2 YYREEE (reference sequence). CDR3 DNA: TGTGCCAGCAGCCCGTACCGTGGACATCAGGGGCCTGGCTACACCTTC. Protein: CASSPYRGHQGPGYTF.

This clone was seen once. The V and J genes are TRBV4-1 and TRBJ1-4, with D perhaps matching TRBD1 (5 bases). Germline CDR1 reads MGHRA; CDR2 reads YSYEKL. This CDR3 spans 16 amino acids. Trimming took off 1 base at V and 7 bases at J, with 16 bases between the two ends. The CDR3, as DNA: TGCGCCAGCAGCCAAGCAGGGCGAGGTACGACTGAAAAACTGTTTTTT. Translation gives CASSQAGRGTTEKLFF.

This clone came up once. J is TRBJ1-4 and V is TRBV28, with D possibly TRBD1 on 6 matching bases. Trimming took off 7 bases at V and 7 bases at J, with 16 bases between the two ends. Germline V gene lookup returns CDR1 MDHEN and CDR2 SYDVKM. This CDR3 contains 14 residues. The CDR3, as DNA: TGTGCCAGCACCCCGCCAGGGGTTAGTGAAAAACTGTTTTTT. It is translated as CASTPPGVSEKLFF.

Only one count was recorded for this clone. The rearrangement joins TRBV9 to TRBJ2-7; 7 bases line up with TRBD1. Germline V lookup: CDR1 SGDLS, CDR2 YYNGEE. This CDR3 is 14 amino acids long. Trimming at V came to 4 bases and at J to 5 bases, leaving 9 bases not matched to a gene. CDR3 nucleotides: TGTGCCAGCAGCCTACACGACAGGGTCCACGAGCAGTACTTC. Its protein product is CASSLHDRVHEQYF.

This chain links TRBV28 with TRBJ1-2, with D perhaps matching TRBD1 (6 bases). The germline V and J ends were trimmed by 6 bases and 2 bases, with 19 bases remaining between them. The CDR3 loop spans 16 amino acids. Germline lookup yields CDR1 MDHEN and CDR2 SYDVKM. CDR3 DNA sequence: TGTGCCAGCAGGATCGCCTCCAGGGGAGACAACTATGGCTACACCTTC. Its translation: CASRIASRGDNYGYTF.

As DNA, the CDR3 is TGCAGCGCTTCGGGACAGGGAGCAACTAATGAAAAACTGTTTTTT. Its protein product is CSASGQGATNEKLFF. The V call is TRBV29-1, the J call TRBJ1-4; 9 bases are a match to TRBD1. Germline V gives CDR1 SQVTM, CDR2 ANQGSEA. Germline trimming cut 7 bases from V and 0 bases from J; bases unmatched to any gene: 6. The CDR3 covers 15 residues.

The chain joins TRBV28 to TRBJ1-6, with D perhaps matching TRBD1 (6 bases). The CDR3 extends over 16 amino acids. V shed 6 bases and J shed 8 bases, with 20 bases lying between them. Germline V gene sequence: CDR1 MDHEN, CDR2 SYDVKM. For the CDR3, the DNA is TGTGCCAGCAGCCTAAGAACAGGGAGAGGCGATTCACCCCTCCACTTT. It codes for CASSLRTGRGDSPLHF.

The gene calls are TRBV10-3 and TRBJ1-2; 7 nucleotides agree with TRBD1. The CDR3 has 14 residues. V shed 6 bases and J 7 bases; nucleotides not matched to a gene: 11. Germline CDR1 and CDR2: ENHRY and SYGVKD. DNA for the CDR3: TGTGCCATCAGATCCGGGACAGTCAGAGGTGGCTACACCTTC. It yields the protein CAIRSGTVRGGYTF.

The chain links TRBV5-8 to TRBJ2-3; 11 nucleotides line up with TRBD1. The CDR3 length is 16 residues. In germline, CDR1 is SGHTS, CDR2 YDEGEE. The V segment lost 4 bases and the J segment 4 bases; nucleotides outside the gene matches: 8. The CDR3 loop reads CASSPPGTGGADTQYF. In nucleotides, the CDR3 is TGTGCCAGCAGCCCTCCCGGGACAGGGGGGGCAGATACGCAGTATTTT.

This clone has only one observation. The V gene is TRBV6-5, the J gene TRBJ1-2; D is unclear. This CDR3 comprises 13 residues. Germline values: CDR1 MNHEY, CDR2 SVGAGI. V was pared by 5 bases and J by 5 bases, with 12 bases between. CDR3 sequence reads: CASSKREDYGYTF. The CDR3, as DNA: TGTGCCAGCAGTAAGAGGGAGGATTATGGCTACACCTTC.

The chain couples TRBV15 to TRBJ1-5; 7 positions agree with TRBD1. The CDR3 has 17 amino acids. The V segment lost 1 base and the J segment 0 bases; nucleotides outside the gene matches: 6. CDR1 is LNHNV, CDR2 YYDKDF, per germline (reference sequence). The CDR3 loop is CATSRVGTVNSNQPQHF. CDR3 coding DNA: TGTGCCACCAGCAGAGTAGGGACAGTTAATAGCAATCAGCCCCAGCATTTT.

This chain connects TRBV19 to TRBJ1-1; possible D gene TRBD1, 5 bases. The CDR3 covers 18 residues. CDR1 is LNHDA and CDR2 is SQIVND in the germline V gene (reference sequence). V was pared by 6 bases and J by 0 bases, with 23 bases between. CDR3 sequence: CASSRKYGGPKMNTEAFF. CDR3 in DNA: TGTGCCAGTAGCCGGAAATACGGGGGACCGAAGATGAACACTGAAGCTTTCTTT.

The chain links TRBV2 to TRBJ1-2; a possible D gene is TRBD1 (5 bases). Per the germline V gene, CDR1 is SNHLY and CDR2 is FYNNEI. V lost 3 bases, J lost 8 bases, and 13 bases lay in between. The CDR3 sequence is 13 residues long. The CDR3 coding sequence is TGTGCCAGCAGTGATTCGCAGGGCAGGGGCTACACCTTC. It yields the protein CASSDSQGRGYTF.

This chain connects TRBV14 to TRBJ1-1, with 9 bases identical to TRBD1. This CDR3 region has 14 residues. Germline CDR1 reads SGHDN; CDR2 reads FVKESK. The ends lost 4 bases at V and 7 bases at J; junction bases unmatched: 7. The CDR3 DNA follows: TGTGCCAGCAGCCTCCCTAGGGACAGGGTTGAAGCTTTCTTT. Translated, it gives CASSLPRDRVEAFF.

V and J are TRBV5-1 and TRBJ2-3; 10 bases are shared with TRBD2. This CDR3 is built from 15 residues. Germline CDR1 SGHRS, CDR2 YFSETQ. V was pared by 3 bases and J by 6 bases, with 7 bases of the junction left unmatched. The CDR3 region is CASSYSGGAYDTQYF. The CDR3 DNA is TGCGCCAGCAGCTACAGCGGGGGGGCTTACGATACGCAGTATTTT. The complete variable domain, with remaining parts taken from reference TRBV5-1 and TRBJ2-3, reads KAGVTQTPRYLIKTRGQQVTLSCSPISGHRSVSWYQQTPGQGLQFLFEYFSETQRNKGNFPGRFSGRQFSNSRSEMNVSTLELGDSALYLCASSYSGGAYDTQYFGPGTRLTVL.

Only one count was recorded for this clone. The chain recombines TRBV30 with TRBJ1-6; TRBD1 agrees at 7 bases. V lost 4 bases to trimming and J lost 2 bases; unmatched junction nucleotides: 5. The CDR3 runs to 15 residues. Germline CDR1 is GTSNPN and CDR2 is SVGIG (reference sequence). CDR3 region: CAWTSGTAYNSPLHF. The CDR3 nucleotides are TGTGCCTGGACCTCCGGGACAGCCTATAATTCACCCCTCCACTTT.

The CDR3 region has the DNA TGTGCCAGCAGTGAATGGGGACAGACCTCTGGAAACACCATATATTTT. Encoded protein: CASSEWGQTSGNTIYF. The chain employs TRBV2 and TRBJ1-3; 7 bases map to TRBD1. Trimming cost V 2 bases and J 0 bases; bases outside gene matches: 4. Germline V gene sequence: CDR1 SNHLY, CDR2 FYNNEI. The CDR3 spans 16 residues.

As regards this clone: The same CDR3 can be traced to other DNA sequences in this sample. J is TRBJ2-5 and V is TRBV5-1, with 7 positions matching TRBD1. The length of the CDR3 is 13 residues. CDR1 and CDR2 (germline): SGHRS, YFSETQ. The ends lost 4 bases at V and 2 bases at J; junction bases unmatched: 2. CDR3 bases: TGCGCCAGCAGCCTGGGACAGCAAGAGACCCAGTACTTC. Translation: CASSLGQQETQYF. The entire variable domain, with the rest obtained from reference TRBV5-1 and TRBJ2-5, is as follows: KAGVTQTPRYLIKTRGQQVTLSCSPISGHRSVSWYQQTPGQGLQFLFEYFSETQRNKGNFPGRFSGRQFSNSRSEMNVSTLELGDSALYLCASSLGQQETQYFGPGTRLLVL.

The V gene is TRBV25-1, the J gene TRBJ2-3, with 7 bases matching TRBD1. The V gene's germline CDR1 is MGHDK and CDR2 SYGVNS. V trimming: 6 bases; J trimming: 1 base; junction bases outside the gene matches: 13. The CDR3 contains 17 residues. The chain's CDR3 is CASSPEGNRGGTDTQYF. For the CDR3, the DNA is TGTGCCAGCAGCCCCGAGGGTAACAGGGGTGGCACAGATACGCAGTATTTT.